This note documents a single T cell receptor (beta chain) sequence. This clonotype has only a few counts. Its antigen specificity is not known. One base away there is no much larger clone; base qualities are not given. The sample belongs to a study of Graves' ophthalmopathy and Graves' hyperthyroidism (dated by TCRdb to between 2018 and 2020). Study-level background: Peripheral blood was collected before any treatment was given, at the time of initial diagnosis. The study used TCR beta repertoire signatures to distinguish Graves' ophthalmopathy from Graves' hyperthyroidism and to predict progression to ophthalmopathy. In total, approximately 140 blood samples were TCR-sequenced: around 42 ophthalmopathy, some 80 hyperthyroidism and approximately 17 hyperthyroidism-to-ophthalmopathy patients. To explore V-J signatures that separate ophthalmopathy from hyperthyroidism, a discovery set of about 96 patients was enrolled, consisting of about 41 with ophthalmopathy and 57 with stable hyperthyroidism. For independent validation, a separate cohort was made up of roughly 19 hyperthyroidism patients plus 17 patients who later progressed from hyperthyroidism to ophthalmopathy. In about six hyperthyroidism patients, T-cell repertoires of thyroid tissue and blood were compared. Following sampling, methimazole starting at 30 mg daily was administered to hyperthyroidism patients, and high-dose intravenous methylprednisolone was administered to ophthalmopathy patients. Here is what the overall study found, with its caveats: Most of the expanded thyroid clonotypes with a frequency above 0.001 were also detected in blood, and it was suggested that the thyroid immune response may be reflected by blood repertoires. Sample size was not predetermined statistically, and investigators were not blinded to group allocation. In validation, the model predicted ophthalmopathy progression with about 70% sensitivity and roughly 72% specificity; some twelve predicted patients were CT-confirmed with GO in a median of approximately 6.5 months. In cross-validation, the 13-signature model distinguished ophthalmopathy from stable hyperthyroidism with less than 90% sensitivity and around 83% specificity, while in the test set the corresponding values were roughly 80% and 75%.

CDR1 and CDR2, looked up from the germline V gene (reference sequence), are SGHKS and YYEKEE. Inclusive of the bounding cysteine and phenylalanine, the CDR3 is 15 residues long. Only the CDR3 DNA is retained, 45 bases long and in frame from the first base. The junction carries 15 bases between V and J, which are trimmed by 2 bases and 4 bases respectively. Ophthalmopathy patients were characterized by moderately to severely active disease, a Clinical Activity Score of at least 3, a NOSPECS grade of at least 4, and a disease duration under 3 months. Patients were excluded if they had other autoimmune diseases, uncontrolled infections, pregnancy or lactation. Clinical symptoms, serum thyroxine, TRAb, thyroid ultrasound and orbital computed tomography formed the basis of the diagnosis. Using Ficoll-Paque density gradient centrifugation, PBMCs were isolated from 9.5 to 10 ml of fresh peripheral blood. Total RNA was extracted using Trizol reagent, and RNA quality was checked on an Agilent 2100 Bioanalyzer.

For repertoire sequencing, the TCR beta CDR3 regions were amplified from RNA transcripts. The first round was an RT-PCR using HTBI primers with the Qiagen OneStep RT-PCR kit, and this first round was followed by a second-round multiplex PCR, then size selection and purification. The libraries underwent paired-end sequencing with 100 bp reads on an Illumina HiSeq2000. The published analysis was carried out like this. SOAPnuke was used to process the reads, removing any read that contained adapters or uncalled bases, had a mean Phred below 15, or lacked an exact match to the constant primer or identifier. High-quality paired reads were merged with COPE v1.2.5. Each unique nucleotide sequence was treated as a clonotype, and MiTCR v1.1 was used to align the clonotypes to the IMGT TRB V, D and J references. Analysis was restricted to V-J combinations with a frequency above 0.0001, which covered about 99% of repertoires. For each V-J combination, a TCR clonal expansion and chaos score was defined as F50 clonal expansion divided by the chaos observed in the TCRdist matrix. Welch's t-statistics and random forest were used to reduce features to about 14 V-J combinations, which were fed into a naive Bayes classifier. The Morisita-Horn index was used to measure how similar the thyroid and blood repertoires were. TCRdb reanalyzed the raw reads on its own, using fastp at Q25 for trimming and MiXCR for clone calling, and kept in-frame beta chains. Entries that share a CDR3 protein sequence are merged under the most common genes and DNA. TCRdb's processing, not the authors', yielded these V and J calls. This sample holds almost 750,000 distinct CDR3 sequences; roughly 40% were observed only once. The biggest ten clones account for 44% of the sample.

The sequence is built from TRBV5-5 and TRBJ1-2; no D gene call is confident. The receptor was isolated from an adult man with Graves' ophthalmopathy. The sample comprised peripheral blood. The bases read TGTGCCAGCAGCTTCCGGGCCCTCACCGCCTATGGCTACACCTTC. Translated, this is CASSFRALTAYGYTF.